Below, 9 T cell receptor beta chains from the same sample are listed, as sequenced in a study of patients and donors after allogeneic stem cell transplantation. Using its own MiXCR run on the RT-PCR reads, TCRdb lists one record per CDR3 protein. The sample has about 960,000 distinct CDR3 sequences; under 20% are singletons. Sample: blood, either unsorted or a sorted T cell fraction (not recorded which). These receptors came from a human donor who was either an allogeneic HSCT recipient or a stem cell or donor lymphocyte infusion donor (not recorded which). It is not recorded whose cells these are; they may come from a transplant donor.

This clonotype has a handful of counts. This sequence joins TRBV6-1 and TRBJ1-2; 8 nucleotides match TRBD1. After removal of 2 bases from V and 4 bases from J, the junction contained 6 bases not matched to a gene. Germline loops: CDR1 MNHNS, CDR2 SASEGT. CDR3 length: 15 amino acids. This chain's CDR3 is CASSENRGALYGYTF. The DNA for the CDR3 is TGTGCCAGCAGTGAAAACAGGGGGGCCCTCTATGGCTACACCTTC.

The rearrangement uses TRBV5-1 and TRBJ1-3; D gene uncertain. The germline gives CDR1 SGHRS, CDR2 YFSETQ. V was trimmed by 1 base and J by 0 bases, leaving 11 bases between them. CDR3 length: 16 residues. CDR3 in amino acids: CASSLKVSGSGNTIYF. In nucleotides, the CDR3 is TGCGCCAGCAGCTTGAAGGTGAGCGGCTCTGGAAACACCATATATTTT.

The rearrangement joins TRBV30 to TRBJ2-3; no firm D call. Germline V gives CDR1 GTSNPN, CDR2 SVGIG (reference sequence). V dropped 0 bases and J dropped 10 bases, with 14 bases sitting between them. This CDR3 comprises 13 residues. The CDR3 DNA sequence: TGTGCCTGGAGTGTTTGTAGCAGGTGTGCGCAGTATTTT. Protein sequence: CAWSVCSRCAQYF.

This clonotype has more than one count but fewer than ten. The chain carries TRBV28 and TRBJ2-1, with TRBD2 matching over 11 bases. Germline assignment: CDR1 MDHEN and CDR2 SYDVKM. This CDR3 has 14 residues. V gave up 6 bases and J gave up 7 bases; unmatched junction bases: 5. CDR3 in DNA: TGTGCCAGCAGAGTAGCGGGAGGGCCAAATGAGCAGTTCTTC. Protein sequence: CASRVAGGPNEQFF.

This clonotype was seen a handful of times. The gene calls are TRBV12-3 or TRBV12-4 and TRBJ2-1; D tentatively reads TRBD1 or TRBD2 (6 bases each). The CDR3 runs 16 residues. Trimming pared 4 bases from V and 4 bases from J, leaving 17 bases between. In DNA, the CDR3 is TGTGCCAGCAGTTCCGCCCGGGGGACACAGTACAATGAGCAGTTCTTC. Encoded protein: CASSSARGTQYNEQFF.

This clonotype was detected a few times. The rearrangement uses TRBV5-1 and TRBJ2-1, with unresolved D. With 4 bases removed from V and 4 bases from J, the gap between germline ends came to 9 bases. CDR1 is SGHRS, CDR2 YFSETQ, per germline. CDR3 size: 13 residues. The CDR3 here is CASSPPLYNEQFF. The CDR3 coding sequence is TGCGCCAGCAGCCCCCCCCTGTACAATGAGCAGTTCTTC.

This clonotype was picked up a small number of times. The chain uses TRBV12-3 or TRBV12-4 and TRBJ1-5; a weak D match, TRBD1 (6 bases). V lost 6 bases and J lost 3, with 12 bases in between. This CDR3 spans 14 amino acids. In DNA, the CDR3 is TGTGCCAGCAGCGCGAGGGGGGCCAATCAGCCCCAGCATTTT. Translation: CASSARGANQPQHF.

This clonotype occurred a few times. V and J are TRBV7-9 and TRBJ2-7; the D gene is possibly TRBD2 (6 bases). V was clipped by 5 bases and J by 2 bases, with 16 bases between them. This CDR3 has 15 residues. Germline V lookup: CDR1 SEHNR, CDR2 FQNEAQ (reference sequence). CDR3: CASSRLVGGTYEQYF. The CDR3 DNA follows: TGTGCCAGCAGCCGCCTGGTCGGGGGAACCTACGAGCAGTACTTC.

The V gene is TRBV10-3, the J gene TRBJ2-7; 10 nucleotides agree with TRBD1. Losses at the gene ends were 7 bases for V and 6 bases for J; bases not matched to a gene: 9. The germline V gene encodes CDR1 ENHRY and CDR2 SYGVKD. The CDR3 consists of 14 residues. CDR3 in DNA: TGTGCCATCAACTCAGACAGGGGGCAGGGCGAGCAGTACTTC. This sequence encodes CAINSDRGQGEQYF.